This T cell receptor (beta chain) was identified during a study of cytomegalovirus exposure and HLA in healthy donors. Overall study results and limits: Among TCR sequences, most were rare, though some public TCRs appeared in many donors. In a later analysis, TCR association rates varied by HLA locus: DRB1 most, HLA-C fewest. The authors judged a highly shared variant cluster likely a sequencing artifact. In vitro work confirmed that a few CMV-associated chains recognize CMV antigens.

The germline CDR1 and CDR2 sequences are SGHTA and FQGTGA. The ends were cut back, 5 bases at V and 6 bases at J, with 14 bases in the middle. The CDR3 has 14 residues. The PCR employed 60 Vbeta primers together with 13 Jbeta primers. Data came from immunoSEQ multiplex PCR; TCRdb stores just in-frame clones and leaves some out. Of around 180,000 clones listed, more than 70% are singletons. To note about this clone: Its target is unknown.

Sequencing used PBMCs. This TCR came from a woman between 40 and 55 years old in good health and CMV-seronegative. This chain links TRBV7-3 with TRBJ2-1; D remains unclear. The CDR3 DNA reads as TGTGCCAGCAGCCCTCTTTTGGGCCCCAATGAGCAGTTCTTC. This sequence encodes CASSPLLGPNEQFF. Using reference TRBV7-3 and TRBJ2-1 for the parts outside the CDR3, the full variable domain is GAGVSQTPSNKVTEKGKYVELRCDPISGHTALYWYRQSLGQGPEFLIYFQGTGAADDSGLPNDRFFAVRPEGSVSTLKIQRTERGDSAVYLCASSPLLGPNEQFFGPGTRLTVL.